Shown below are 30 T cell receptor beta chains from a single sample sequenced in a study of blood T cell repertoires in COVID-19. This table comes from immunoSEQ multiplex PCR, and its TCRdb copy is limited to in-frame clones, with some not included. Here the sample spans 150,000 to 250,000 clones, around 79% being singletons. Sequenced input: peripheral blood. The receptor source for this set is a woman between 40 and 55 years old with COVID-19, enrolled during active disease.

This chain connects TRBV29-1 to TRBJ1-2; D may be TRBD1 (6 bases). The V end was cut by 0 bases, the J end by 1 base, with 9 bases between. From germline, CDR1 is SQVTM and CDR2 ANQGSEA. The CDR3 consists of 14 residues. The CDR3 DNA reads TGCAGCGTTGAAGAGGGGGCAGTTAACTATGGCTACACCTTC. It encodes CSVEEGAVNYGYTF.

V gene TRBV19 combines with J gene TRBJ2-4; 7 bases agree with TRBD2. The CDR3 spans 14 residues. Germline V gene lookup returns CDR1 LNHDA and CDR2 SQIVND (reference sequence). The J segment lost 5 bases and the V segment lost 3 bases, leaving 4 bases of the junction unmatched. The CDR3 reads CASSIGRTQNIQYF. CDR3 nucleotides: TGTGCCAGTAGTATCGGGAGGACCCAAAACATTCAGTACTTC.

CDR3 in amino acids: CASSFPGTGYETQYF. The CDR3 DNA is TGTGCCAGCAGCTTCCCCGGGACAGGGTACGAGACCCAGTACTTC. The V gene is TRBV7-6, the J gene TRBJ2-5, with TRBD1 identical over 9 bases. CDR1 is SGHVS and CDR2 is FNYEAQ in the germline V gene. CDR3 size: 15 residues. The trim removed 3 bases at V and 5 bases at J, leaving 7 bases unmatched.

This clone was found once. The V and J genes are TRBV30 and TRBJ1-5, with a tentative D call TRBD1 (5 bases). The CDR3 has 13 residues. The V end lost 2 bases, the J end lost 5 bases, and 10 bases lay between the germline ends. Germline lookup yields CDR1 GTSNPN and CDR2 SVGIG (reference sequence). DNA of the CDR3: TGTGCCTGGAGTCCTGGAGGGGATCAGCCCCAGCATTTT. The encoded protein is CAWSPGGDQPQHF.

The V and J genes are TRBV5-1 and TRBJ1-2; D remains unclear. The CDR3 extends over 14 amino acids. Trimming removed 4 bases from V and 4 bases from J, with 14 bases in between. Germline V CDR1 and CDR2: SGHRS, YFSETQ. The chain's CDR3 is CASSLAPSFYGYTF. CDR3 nucleotides: TGCGCCAGCAGCCTGGCCCCGTCGTTCTATGGCTACACCTTC.

This chain connects TRBV20-1 to TRBJ2-7; 9 bases map to TRBD2. J lost 2 bases, V lost 3 bases, and 11 bases had no gene match. This CDR3 is built from 16 residues. Germline V CDR1 and CDR2: DFQATT, SNEGSKA (reference sequence). The CDR3 DNA sequence: TGCAGTGCTAGTGGTGACTTAGCGGGGGTAACCTACGAGCAGTACTTC. Protein product: CSASGDLAGVTYEQYF.

The genes are TRBV7-6 and TRBJ2-1, with D tentatively TRBD2 (6 bases). Germline loops: CDR1 SGHVS, CDR2 FNYEAQ. Trimming shortened V by 4 bases and J by 1 base, and 17 bases separated the two germline ends. This CDR3 comprises 17 residues. The CDR3 loop is CASSSSGRPTSYNEQFF. CDR3 nucleotide sequence: TGTGCCAGCAGCTCTTCTGGGAGGCCCACTTCCTACAATGAGCAGTTCTTC.

The J gene is TRBJ1-4, the V gene TRBV23-1; TRBD1 aligns across 10 bases. TRBV23-1 falls under the ORF class, with uncertain function. This CDR3 has 14 amino acids. The junction had 7 bases not matched to a gene; V was cut back by 8 bases and J by 7 bases. Here the CDR3 DNA reads TGCGCCAGCGAGGGGACAGGGGATACTGAAAAACTGTTTTTT. Protein product: CASEGTGDTEKLFF.

The chain couples TRBV5-1 to TRBJ2-1, with D tentatively TRBD2 (6 bases). Trimming took 3 bases from V and 4 from J, leaving 14 bases between them. This CDR3 comprises 15 residues. CDR1 and CDR2 (germline): SGHRS, YFSETQ. The CDR3 is CASSSEGPQYNEQFF. The CDR3, as DNA: TGCGCCAGCAGCTCGGAGGGACCGCAGTACAATGAGCAGTTCTTC.

The gene calls are TRBV3-1 (or the pseudogene TRBV3-2) and TRBJ1-1; D might be TRBD1 (6 bases). In germline, CDR1 is LGHDT, CDR2 YNNKEL (reference sequence). V was trimmed by 3 bases and J by 2 bases, leaving 10 bases between them. The CDR3 has 14 residues. The CDR3: CASSHLQGNTEAFF. The CDR3 DNA reads TGTGCCAGCAGCCATCTACAGGGAAACACTGAAGCTTTCTTT.

This clone was recorded only once. The rearrangement uses TRBV5-1 and TRBJ2-3, with 8 nucleotides matching TRBD1. The CDR3 extends over 14 amino acids. The J segment lost 6 bases and the V segment lost 0 bases, leaving 3 bases of the junction unmatched. CDR1 and CDR2 from the germline V gene are SGHRS and YFSETQ. The CDR3 DNA reads TGCGCCAGCAGCTTGGCAACAGGGGGGGATACGCAGTATTTT. This sequence encodes CASSLATGGDTQYF.

The DNA for the CDR3 is TGTGCCAGCAGCAAATCACAGGGAAGGGAGCAGTTCTTC. It encodes CASSKSQGREQFF. V gene TRBV11-1 combines with J gene TRBJ2-1, with D perhaps TRBD1 (6 bases). Germline CDR1 is SGHAT and CDR2 is FQDESV (reference sequence). Trimming pared 5 bases from V and 10 bases from J, leaving 15 bases between. CDR3 length: 13 amino acids.

The rearrangement links TRBV6-5 to TRBJ2-2; a possible D gene is TRBD1 (7 bases). V was trimmed by 8 bases and J by 4 bases, leaving 14 bases between them. Germline CDR1 MNHEY, CDR2 SVGAGI. This CDR3 spans 14 amino acids. The CDR3 DNA follows: TGTGCCAGCTCGACAGGGAGGATCACCGGGGAGCTGTTTTTT. It translates to CASSTGRITGELFF.

The chain links TRBV24-1 to TRBJ2-3; D remains unclear. Germline CDR1 KGHDR, CDR2 SFDVKD. The CDR3 runs 14 residues. Trimming took off 4 bases at V and 1 base at J, with 8 bases between the two ends. In DNA form, the CDR3 reads TGTGCCACCAGTGACCCGCGCGGCACAGATACGCAGTATTTT. Its translation: CATSDPRGTDTQYF.

This rearrangement joins TRBV6-5 to TRBJ1-2; D perhaps matches TRBD1 (6 bases). Trimming cost V 8 bases and J 4 bases, with 14 bases left between them. The CDR3 length is 13 residues. CDR1 is MNHEY and CDR2 is SVGAGI in the germline V gene. In DNA form, the CDR3 reads TGTGCCAGCCTGGACAGTACCTTCTATGGCTACACCTTC. It yields the protein CASLDSTFYGYTF.

The rearrangement joins TRBV18 to TRBJ2-7, with TRBD1 as a possible D gene (6 bases). Germline V gives CDR1 KGHSH, CDR2 LQKENI. This CDR3 spans 15 amino acids. V gave up 1 base and J gave up 4 bases, with 14 bases separating them. Here the CDR3 reads CASSPRWTETYEQYF. The DNA for the CDR3 is TGTGCCAGCTCACCACGCTGGACAGAGACTTACGAGCAGTACTTC.

The table lists this clone with a count of one. This chain connects TRBV12-5 to TRBJ1-2; perhaps TRBD1 as D (5 bases). Germline assignment: CDR1 LGHNT and CDR2 FRNRAP. This CDR3 contains 15 residues. Trimming took off 4 bases at V and 4 bases at J, with 16 bases between the two ends. CDR3 sequence reads: CASGSSDGGVYGYTF. The CDR3 nucleotides are TGTGCTAGTGGTTCCTCCGATGGGGGGGTCTATGGCTACACCTTC.

The V gene is TRBV5-6, the J gene TRBJ1-2; D remains ambiguous. Trimming removed 4 bases at V and 2 bases at J, with 15 bases between. Germline V CDR1 and CDR2: SGHDT, YYEEEE. The CDR3 totals 15 residues. Here the CDR3 reads CASSPDGLPNYGYTF. The DNA for the CDR3 is TGTGCCAGCAGCCCCGATGGACTACCGAACTATGGCTACACCTTC.

The rearrangement links TRBV6-5 to TRBJ2-3; perhaps TRBD2 as D (6 bases). This CDR3 has 14 amino acids. The germline V and J ends were trimmed by 7 bases and 13 bases, with 24 bases remaining between them. The germline CDR1 and CDR2 sequences are MNHEY and SVGAGI. CDR3 coding DNA: TGTGCCAGCAAAAGGGAACCGGGACCCCAGCGGGAGTATTTT. As protein: CASKREPGPQREYF.

The chain links TRBV5-1 to TRBJ1-2, with D possibly TRBD1 on 5 matching bases. Germline V gives CDR1 SGHRS, CDR2 YFSETQ. The CDR3 has 13 residues. Trimming took off 1 base at V and 8 bases at J, with 12 bases between the two ends. CDR3 nucleotide sequence: TGCGCCAGCAGCTTGTCCCAGGGCGTGGGCTACACCTTC. This translates into CASSLSQGVGYTF.

The V and J genes are TRBV10-3 and TRBJ1-6; D is possibly TRBD1 (5 bases). V lost 8 bases and J lost 7, with 15 bases in between. The CDR3 sequence is 14 residues long. Germline values: CDR1 ENHRY, CDR2 SYGVKD. The CDR3 DNA is TGTGCCATCGGGGCAGCTCCTCCAAATTCACCCCTCCACTTT. It is translated as CAIGAAPPNSPLHF.

With regard to this clone: Other DNA sequences in the sample encode the same CDR3. The genes are TRBV19 and TRBJ2-7; 10 bases fit TRBD2. The ends lost 5 bases at V and 0 bases at J; junction bases unmatched: 1. Germline loops: CDR1 LNHDA, CDR2 SQIVND (reference sequence). The length of the CDR3 is 14 residues. DNA of the CDR3: TGTGCCAGTAGTCGGACTAGCGGCTCCTACGAGCAGTACTTC. It encodes CASSRTSGSYEQYF.

The DNA for the CDR3 is TGTGCCATTTCTGGAGGGGTCAGGACCACCTACGAGCAGTACTTC. It codes for CAISGGVRTTYEQYF. The chain is built from TRBV10-3 and TRBJ2-7, with a tentative D call TRBD2 (6 bases). The CDR3 has 15 amino acids. V was shortened by 9 bases and J by 2 bases, with 20 bases between the two germline ends. CDR1 is ENHRY and CDR2 is SYGVKD in the germline V gene.

The genes are TRBV18 and TRBJ1-2; maybe TRBD1 (6 bases). V lost 5 bases and J 5 bases, leaving 12 bases between the germline ends. This CDR3 spans 13 amino acids. Germline V gene sequence: CDR1 KGHSH, CDR2 LQKENI. Here the CDR3 reads CASSTGTSYGYTF. The CDR3 bases are TGTGCCAGCTCAACCGGGACAAGTTATGGCTACACCTTC.

This clone was counted a single time. This chain links TRBV9 with TRBJ2-5; perhaps TRBD2 as D (6 bases). Trimming removed 0 bases from V and 1 base from J, with 10 bases in between. CDR3 length: 15 amino acids. The germline CDR1 and CDR2 sequences are SGDLS and YYNGEE. CDR3 amino acids: CASSVGGVPQETQYF. The CDR3 DNA sequence: TGTGCCAGCAGCGTAGGGGGGGTACCCCAAGAGACCCAGTACTTC.

The chain joins TRBV21-1 to TRBJ1-2; TRBD1 is the table's D call and was not checked against the DNA. TRBV21-1 counts as a pseudogene. The CDR3 is made up of 15 amino acids. CDR3 loop: CASSMMTGGKCGYTF. The CDR3 region has the DNA TGTGCCAGCAGCATGATGACAGGGGGCAAGTGTGGCTACACCTTC.

This clone was seen only once. The rearrangement links TRBV4-2 to TRBJ2-3; 9 positions match TRBD2. This CDR3 is built from 21 residues. V shed 0 bases, J shed 2 bases, and the junction held 18 bases outside the gene matches. Germline V gives CDR1 LGHNA, CDR2 YNFKEQ. The CDR3 DNA follows: TGTGCCAGCAGCCAAGATGACAGCGGGGTAGCGGGAGTTCGACTCACAGATACGCAGTATTTT. Translating it yields CASSQDDSGVAGVRLTDTQYF.

The rearrangement uses TRBV6-5 and TRBJ2-7; 11 bases line up with TRBD2. V lost 6 bases to trimming and J lost 3 bases; unmatched junction nucleotides: 4. This CDR3 spans 14 amino acids. Germline V gene data show CDR1 as MNHEY and CDR2 as SVGAGI. CDR3 sequence: CASRGLADHYEQYF. The CDR3 nucleotides read TGTGCCAGCAGGGGACTAGCGGACCACTACGAGCAGTACTTC.

This chain's CDR3 is CASRVGGLLDTQYF. DNA of the CDR3: TGTGCCAGCAGAGTGGGGGGTTTATTAGATACGCAGTATTTT. The genes are TRBV2 and TRBJ2-3; a weak D match, TRBD2 (6 bases). The CDR3 contains 14 residues. From germline, CDR1 is SNHLY and CDR2 FYNNEI. Trimming shortened V by 6 bases and J by 5 bases, and 15 bases separated the two germline ends.

This clone has only one observation. The chain uses TRBV7-9 and TRBJ1-3; D ambiguous. CDR3 size: 15 residues. Trimming stripped 4 bases from V and 3 bases from J, with 13 bases between. Germline V gene data show CDR1 as SEHNR and CDR2 as FQNEAQ (reference sequence). The CDR3: CASSSGSAGGNTIYF. CDR3 in DNA: TGTGCCAGCAGCTCCGGGTCGGCCGGTGGAAACACCATATATTTT.